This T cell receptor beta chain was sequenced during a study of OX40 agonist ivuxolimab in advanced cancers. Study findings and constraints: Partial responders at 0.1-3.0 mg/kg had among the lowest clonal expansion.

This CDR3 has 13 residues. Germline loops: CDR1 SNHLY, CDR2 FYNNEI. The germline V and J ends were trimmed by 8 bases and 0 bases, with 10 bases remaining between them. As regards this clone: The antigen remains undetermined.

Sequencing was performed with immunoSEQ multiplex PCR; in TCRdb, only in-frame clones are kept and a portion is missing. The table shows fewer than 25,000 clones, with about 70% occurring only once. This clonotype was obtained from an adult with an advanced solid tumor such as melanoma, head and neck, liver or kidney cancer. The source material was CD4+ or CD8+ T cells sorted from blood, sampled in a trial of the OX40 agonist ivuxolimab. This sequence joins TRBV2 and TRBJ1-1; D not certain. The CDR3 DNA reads TGTGCCAGCCTCAGATCGTTGAACACTGAAGCTTTCTTT. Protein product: CASLRSLNTEAFF.